The next 26 T cell receptor beta chains were all read from a single sample in a study of CD8 T cells in Susac syndrome. Random hexamers primed reverse transcription of roughly 0.45 to 1 ug RNA. TCRdb re-called the immunoSEQ multiplex PCR reads through MiXCR, storing one row per CDR3 protein. In the table there are 55,000 to 70,000 distinct CDR3 sequences, roughly 94% of which are singletons. The sample consisted of CD8+ T cells from PBMCs. The source of these receptors is a human donor in good health.

This chain links TRBV30 with TRBJ2-7, with 7 bases fitting TRBD2. CDR1 and CDR2 (germline): GTSNPN, SVGIG (reference sequence). After removal of 6 bases from V and 3 bases from J, the junction contained 11 bases not matched to a gene. The CDR3 totals 14 residues. The CDR3 nucleotides read TGTGCCTGCCTACAACTGGGCGGGGGCTACGAGCAGTACTTC. It is translated as CACLQLGGGYEQYF. The complete variable domain, with remaining parts taken from reference TRBV30 and TRBJ2-7, reads SQTIHQWPATLVQPVGSPLSLECTVEGTSNPNLYWYRQAAGRGLQLLFYSVGIGQISSEVPQNLSASRPQDRQFILSSKKLLLSDSGFYLCACLQLGGGYEQYFGPGTRLTVT.

V usage is TRBV7-9 and J usage is TRBJ2-5; D uncertain. The ends were cut back, 6 bases at V and 3 bases at J, with 8 bases in the middle. Germline V gene lookup returns CDR1 SEHNR and CDR2 FQNEAQ (reference sequence). The CDR3 is 12 amino acids. The CDR3 spells CASSTAKETQYF. CDR3 sequence (DNA): TGTGCCAGCAGTACAGCTAAAGAGACCCAGTACTTC. Together with reference TRBV7-9 and TRBJ2-5, the CDR3 gives the full variable domain: DTGVSQNPRHKITKRGQNVTFRCDPISEHNRLYWYRQTLGQGPEFLTYFQNEAQLEKSRLLSDRFSAERPKGSFSTLEIQRTEQGDSAMYLCASSTAKETQYFGPGTRLLVL.

The CDR3 sequence: CASSSPAGPSYEQYF. Written as DNA, the CDR3 is TGTGCCAGCAGCTCCCCCGCTGGGCCTTCCTACGAGCAGTACTTC. This rearrangement joins TRBV7-9 to TRBJ2-7, with D hard to call. The V and J ends lost 4 bases and 1 base respectively, with 14 bases between them. The CDR3 loop spans 15 amino acids. From germline, CDR1 is SEHNR and CDR2 FQNEAQ (reference sequence).

This sequence joins TRBV19 and TRBJ2-3; the D is unclear. Per germline, CDR1 LNHDA and CDR2 SQIVND (reference sequence). The V and J ends lost 5 bases and 4 bases respectively, with 22 bases between them. The CDR3 extends over 17 amino acids. This CDR3 reads CASSAVFDIPDADTQYF. In nucleotides, the CDR3 is TGTGCCAGTAGTGCCGTTTTCGACATCCCCGACGCAGATACGCAGTATTTT.

The chain carries TRBV14 and TRBJ1-1; D not resolved. V was trimmed by 2 bases and J by 2 bases, leaving 0 bases between them. The length of the CDR3 is 11 residues. Germline CDR1 SGHDN, CDR2 FVKESK. The CDR3 nucleotides read TGTGCCAGCAGCCAAAACACTGAAGCTTTCTTT. Encoded protein: CASSQNTEAFF.

The chain recombines TRBV29-1 with TRBJ2-1; 8 positions agree with TRBD1. Trimming removed 2 bases from V and 1 base from J; junction bases left unmatched: 4. From germline, CDR1 is SQVTM and CDR2 ANQGSEA. This CDR3 region has 15 residues. CDR3 in DNA: TGCAGCGTTGAAAAACAGGGGGGATCCTACAATGAGCAGTTCTTC. Amino acid sequence: CSVEKQGGSYNEQFF.

V gene TRBV29-1 combines with J gene TRBJ2-1, with unresolved D. CDR3 length equals 12 residues. In germline, CDR1 is SQVTM, CDR2 ANQGSEA. V dropped 7 bases and J dropped 6 bases, with 13 bases sitting between them. The CDR3 reads CSATYGINEQFF. The CDR3 coding sequence is TGCAGCGCGACGTATGGAATCAATGAGCAGTTCTTC.

The chain carries TRBV7-2 and TRBJ1-1, with D uncertain. The CDR3 totals 14 residues. Germline values: CDR1 SGHTA, CDR2 FQGNSA. V lost 10 bases to trimming and J lost 1 base, with 16 bases between them. CDR3 protein: CATEGVGTNTEAFF. CDR3 bases: TGTGCCACAGAAGGTGTAGGAACGAACACTGAAGCTTTCTTT.

V gene TRBV27 combines with J gene TRBJ2-6, with TRBD1 matching 11 bases. V lost 6 bases to trimming and J lost 1 base; unmatched junction nucleotides: 11. CDR1 MNHEY and CDR2 SMNVEV come from the germline V gene (reference sequence). The CDR3 length is 19 residues. Here the CDR3 DNA reads TGTGCCAGCAGGTCCGGGACAGGGGGGCCCCTATCTGGGGCCAACGTCCTGACTTTC. Amino acid sequence: CASRSGTGGPLSGANVLTF.

This sequence joins TRBV27 and TRBJ2-7; TRBD1 or TRBD2 may be the D gene (5 bases each). The CDR3 extends over 15 amino acids. Germline-derived CDR1 and CDR2 are MNHEY and SMNVEV (reference sequence). Trimming shortened V by 5 bases and J by 3 bases, and 17 bases separated the two germline ends. CDR3 coding DNA: TGTGCCAGCAGTACAACCCGGGACCCGTACTACGAGCAGTACTTC. Translated: CASSTTRDPYYEQYF.

As for this clonotype: One end of the junction does not line up with germline, which may come from a read error. The chain carries TRBV13 and TRBJ1-3; D is perhaps TRBD1 (6 bases). The CDR3 spans 17 residues. The germline gives CDR1 PRHDT, CDR2 FYEKMQ (reference sequence). The CDR3 protein is CASSLGWGGYSENTIYF. As DNA, the CDR3 is TGTGCCAGCAGCTTAGGGTGGGGGGGCTACTCTGAAAACACCATATATTTT.

The gene calls are TRBV9 and TRBJ1-1; D is uncertain. The CDR3 consists of 15 residues. Germline V gives CDR1 SGDLS, CDR2 YYNGEE. The V gene lost 0 bases and the J gene lost 4 bases, with 13 bases spanning the gap. Here the CDR3 DNA reads TGTGCCAGCAGCGTAGGGCCGGGCGGGAGCACTGAAGCTTTCTTT. It encodes CASSVGPGGSTEAFF.

Written as DNA, the CDR3 is TGTGCCAGCAGCCAGCCTTCTTCGTACCAAGAGACCCAGTACTTC. Residues: CASSQPSSYQETQYF. This sequence joins TRBV3-1 and TRBJ2-5; unclear D gene. Trimming removed 3 bases from V and 0 bases from J, with 11 bases in between. CDR3 length: 15 amino acids. Per the germline V gene, CDR1 is LGHDT and CDR2 is YNNKEL (reference sequence).

The rearrangement uses TRBV7-2 and TRBJ2-1, with 11 nucleotides matching TRBD2. This CDR3 is 15 amino acids long. Trimming at V came to 4 bases and at J to 5 bases, leaving 4 bases not matched to a gene. Germline V gene data show CDR1 as SGHTA and CDR2 as FQGNSA. The CDR3 loop is CASSSGLADNNEQFF. CDR3 DNA: TGTGCCAGCAGCTCGGGACTAGCGGACAACAATGAGCAGTTCTTC.

The rearrangement joins TRBV7-9 to TRBJ2-5; D not resolved. Germline CDR1 and CDR2: SEHNR and FQNEAQ (reference sequence). Trimming left V 4 bases short and J 1 base short, with 10 bases between. CDR3 length equals 14 residues. CDR3 sequence reads: CASSYWASQETQYF. The DNA for the CDR3 is TGTGCCAGCAGCTACTGGGCTTCCCAAGAGACCCAGTACTTC.

CDR3 residues: CASSLRGTFDEQYF. As DNA, the CDR3 is TGTGCCAGCAGTTTAAGGGGGACTTTCGACGAGCAGTACTTC. The chain uses TRBV28 and TRBJ2-7; D may be TRBD1 or TRBD2 (6 bases each). V was clipped by 2 bases and J by 5 bases, with 13 bases between them. Germline V lookup: CDR1 MDHEN, CDR2 SYDVKM. The CDR3 sequence is 14 residues long.

This clonotype is a singleton in its sample. This chain uses TRBV4-3 with TRBJ1-4; no reliable D call. The germline CDR1 and CDR2 sequences are LGHNA and YSLEER. V was pared by 4 bases and J by 4 bases, with 10 bases between. CDR3 length: 14 amino acids. CDR3 in DNA: TGCGCCAGCAGCCTCCTGGAGGATAATGAAAAACTGTTTTTT. It yields the protein CASSLLEDNEKLFF.

This rearrangement joins TRBV5-1 to TRBJ1-1; 8 positions agree with TRBD1. This CDR3 has 16 residues. Germline lookup yields CDR1 SGHRS and CDR2 YFSETQ. Trimming took 7 bases from V and 0 from J; bases not matched to a gene: 11. CDR3 residues: CASHPSTGVMNTEAFF. In DNA form, the CDR3 reads TGCGCCAGCCATCCCTCGACAGGGGTAATGAACACTGAAGCTTTCTTT.

The count of this clonotype is one. This chain links TRBV12-3 or TRBV12-4 with TRBJ2-7; D possibly corresponds to TRBD1 (6 bases). The CDR3 is 13 residues long. The ends were cut back, 7 bases at V and 2 bases at J, with 12 bases in the middle. The CDR3 nucleotides are TGTGCCAGCAAACCGGACAGTACCTACGAGCAGTACTTC. Residues: CASKPDSTYEQYF.

The chain combines TRBV29-1 with TRBJ2-7; the D gene is possibly TRBD2 (7 bases). V lost 7 bases, J lost 6 bases, and 19 bases lay in between. The CDR3 consists of 13 residues. In germline, CDR1 is SQVTM, CDR2 ANQGSEA. The CDR3 coding sequence is TGCAGCGCCGTGGGGGGGCGTCTACTCGAGCAGTACTTC. Encoded protein: CSAVGGRLLEQYF.

The rearrangement uses TRBV7-3 and TRBJ2-1; no firm D call. V lost 2 bases, J lost 0 bases, and 2 bases lay in between. CDR3 length: 13 amino acids. Germline V lookup: CDR1 SGHTA, CDR2 FQGTGA. In nucleotides, the CDR3 is TGTGCCAGCAGCTTATACTCCTACAATGAGCAGTTCTTC. Amino acid sequence: CASSLYSYNEQFF.

CDR3 protein: CASSDPPVGPKAFF. Here the CDR3 DNA reads TGTGCCAGCAGTGATCCCCCGGTGGGGCCCAAAGCTTTCTTT. The chain uses TRBV2 and TRBJ1-1; D possibly corresponds to TRBD1 (5 bases). Trimming removed 3 bases from V and 9 bases from J, with 17 bases in between. CDR1 is SNHLY, CDR2 FYNNEI, per germline. CDR3 length: 14 amino acids.

This clonotype was detected once. The rearrangement links TRBV6-5 to TRBJ1-2; tentatively, D is TRBD1 (5 bases). Germline-derived CDR1 and CDR2 are MNHEY and SVGAGI. The CDR3 sequence is 13 residues long. Deletions cut 2 bases from V and 8 bases from J, with 12 bases between. The CDR3 sequence: CASSYRDPGGYTF. The CDR3 coding sequence is TGTGCCAGCAGTTACCGGGACCCCGGCGGCTACACCTTC.

The count of this clonotype is one. J is TRBJ1-4 and V is TRBV29-1; D is uncertain. Germline V gives CDR1 SQVTM, CDR2 ANQGSEA. This CDR3 spans 14 amino acids. Trimming took 6 bases from V and 3 from J, leaving 14 bases between them. This CDR3 is CSVGLGRANEKLFF. CDR3 DNA: TGCAGCGTGGGCCTGGGGAGGGCTAATGAAAAACTGTTTTTT.

V gene TRBV7-8 combines with J gene TRBJ2-1; D possibly corresponds to TRBD2 (5 bases). Trimming took off 4 bases at V and 10 bases at J, with 17 bases between the two ends. Germline CDR1 is SGHVS and CDR2 is FQNEAQ. The CDR3 runs 14 residues. CDR3 in amino acids: CASSSPPGSGEQFF. DNA of the CDR3: TGTGCCAGCAGCTCACCTCCGGGATCTGGGGAGCAGTTCTTC.

V gene TRBV7-9 combines with J gene TRBJ1-2; perhaps TRBD1 as D (5 bases). Per the germline V gene, CDR1 is SEHNR and CDR2 is FQNEAQ (reference sequence). Trimming took 8 bases from V and 2 from J, leaving 18 bases between them. The CDR3 is 15 amino acids. CDR3 DNA sequence: TGTGCCAGCTTAGCGCAAACAGGCATCAACTATGGCTACACCTTC. Translation gives CASLAQTGINYGYTF.